What follows describes a single T cell receptor beta chain. Its binding antigen is unknown. No much larger clone exists at a distance of one base, and base qualities are not known. This sample was included in a study of PD-L1 blockade in urothelial cancer (dated by TCRdb to about 2017). Regarding the complete study: All patients started therapy in about 2014 and received atezolizumab 1,200 mg intravenously every 3 weeks. Somatic, immune and clinical correlates of response to PD-L1 blockade with atezolizumab in urothelial cancer were the focus of an exploratory multi-omic analysis. Progression-free survival longer than 6 months counted as durable clinical benefit, and TCR features were additionally tested against both progression-free and overall survival. An ECOG performance status of 0 or 1 was recorded for the patients, and 0 to 3 prior chemotherapy regimens had been received by the patients. Pretreatment tumor samples and matched peripheral blood, collected serially before and after atezolizumab treatment, underwent TCR sequencing. Pretreatment blood TCR-seq was available for twenty-nine patients, at least one posttreatment blood collection was obtained for roughly 24 patients, and tumor TCR-seq was available for roughly 24 patients. About 85% of the 29 patients were males with bladder-origin urothelial cancer, and about 60% of the 29 reported a prior smoking history. Roughly nine patients achieved durable clinical benefit and 20 did not. In the same patients who had TCR sequencing, pretreatment tumors also underwent whole exome sequencing and RNA sequencing. Blood samples were analyzed at 3 weeks after treatment start (second dose) and at 6 weeks after treatment start. Blood samples yielded a median of about 150,000 T cells and more than 75,000 unique TCRs, with median clonality 0.080. General findings and caveats noted by the study authors: Improved progression-free and overall survival was found to be associated with pretreatment peripheral blood TCR clonality below the median. Greater expansion of tumor-associated TCR clones in peripheral blood 3 weeks after the start of treatment was observed in patients with durable benefit (n of about 24, p = 0.022). Small sample size (n of about 30) and many exploratory analyses mean the results are intended to be hypothesis-generating.

The cohort included about 30 patients with locally advanced or metastatic urothelial carcinoma who were treated at Memorial Sloan Kettering on a trial protocol. Peripheral blood mononuclear cells were collected pretreatment and during treatment, with between 1 and 8 total time points obtained per patient. The Qiagen DNeasy Blood extraction kit was used to purify genomic DNA from total PBMCs and tumor samples. PBMCs were collected pretreatment and during treatment, and were isolated and stored as previously described. Synthetic TCR analog templates were spiked into each PCR so that absolute template abundance could be estimated from read counts. The immunoSEQ assay was used to amplify TCRbeta CDR3 regions from genomic DNA with bias-controlled V and J gene primers. Rearranged TCRbeta segments were sequenced at approximately 20X coverage. As for the original processing: Sequencing errors were corrected by clustering and CDR3s were annotated against IMGT to assign V, D and J genes. Downstream analyses used only productive TCRbeta rearrangements, leaving out any out-of-frame or stop-codon sequences. Clonality was computed as one minus Shannon entropy normalized by the log of the number of unique productive sequences. Clones differing between time points or between blood and tumor were identified using Fisher's exact test with Benjamini-Hochberg correction, with an adjusted p below 0.01 applied as the threshold. TCRdb took this table from immuneACCESS and kept in-frame rearrangements with V and J called. Such tables lack part of the clones; where checked against another copy, unresolved V genes explain under half of the gap, and the rest is unexplained. The V and J calls and clone size were taken over from that table, and D and trimming were inferred from the DNA. Counted in this sample were 55,000 to 70,000 clones; 86% of them appeared once. The top ten clones comprise less than 3.5% of the sample.

The input for sequencing was PBMCs, taken around atezolizumab (anti-PD-L1) treatment. The receptor's source is a man aged 50-60 years with urothelial cancer.

CDR3 protein: CSGAQGANEQFF. The sequenced DNA is TGCAGCGGGGCACAGGGGGCAAATGAGCAGTTCTTC. The chain was built from TRBV29-1 and TRBJ2-1, with 9 bases aligning to TRBD1. V is pruned by 7 bases and J by 7 bases, leaving 5 bases of the junction without a gene match. The CDR3 numbers 12 residues from cysteine through phenylalanine. The DNA shown is the 36-base CDR3, in frame from base 1. CDR1 and CDR2 are drawn from the germline V gene: SQVTM, ANQGSEA.